Each of the 7 T cell receptor beta chains below was sequenced from the same sample in a study of monozygotic twins with inflammatory bowel disease. TCRdb reprocessed the 5' RACE reads and keeps a single row for each CDR3 protein, giving no DNA. This sample's table reports tens of thousands of distinct CDR3 sequences. The sequencing sample was made of blood. These receptors were obtained from a human donor with ulcerative colitis or Crohn's disease, or a healthy co-twin of an affected twin (not recorded which).

This chain links TRBV5-1 with TRBJ1-2; the D gene TCRdb calls, TRBD1, cannot be checked with no DNA. CDR1 SGHRS and CDR2 YFSETQ come from the germline V gene. The CDR3 contains 16 residues. CDR3 residues: CASSFSWTEDDYGYTF.

The chain couples TRBV20-1 to TRBJ2-2. This CDR3 contains 14 residues. Germline CDR1 DFQATT, CDR2 SNEGSKA (reference sequence). The CDR3 here is CSAKGLPNTGELFF.

The V gene is TRBV7-2, the J gene TRBJ2-3; TCRdb's assignment of TRBD2 cannot be checked, as there is no DNA. Per the germline V gene, CDR1 is SGHTA and CDR2 is FQGNSA. CDR3 length: 15 residues. The CDR3 loop reads CASSLLAGGTDTQYF.

The chain has TRBV20-1 and TRBJ2-7; TCRdb names TRBD2, which stays unverified in the absence of DNA. The CDR3 runs to 14 residues. Looked up from germline, CDR1 is DFQATT and CDR2 is SNEGSKA (reference sequence). The CDR3 loop is CSARNPGLPYQQYF.

The chain uses TRBV6-1 and TRBJ2-2; TCRdb gives TRBD1 as the D gene, but with no DNA this cannot be confirmed. Per germline, CDR1 MNHNS and CDR2 SASEGT. The CDR3 runs to 13 residues. CDR3 in amino acids: CASSLRDREELFF.

The V and J genes are TRBV11-2 and TRBJ1-1. The CDR3 totals 15 residues. CDR1 and CDR2 (germline): SGHAT, FQNNGV. The CDR3 spells CASSPPAREVTEAFF.

This chain connects TRBV20-1 to TRBJ2-5; TCRdb gives TRBD1 as the D gene, but with no DNA this cannot be confirmed. CDR1 is DFQATT and CDR2 is SNEGSKA in the germline V gene (reference sequence). This CDR3 contains 13 residues. CDR3 in amino acids: CSAPGTGRETQYF.